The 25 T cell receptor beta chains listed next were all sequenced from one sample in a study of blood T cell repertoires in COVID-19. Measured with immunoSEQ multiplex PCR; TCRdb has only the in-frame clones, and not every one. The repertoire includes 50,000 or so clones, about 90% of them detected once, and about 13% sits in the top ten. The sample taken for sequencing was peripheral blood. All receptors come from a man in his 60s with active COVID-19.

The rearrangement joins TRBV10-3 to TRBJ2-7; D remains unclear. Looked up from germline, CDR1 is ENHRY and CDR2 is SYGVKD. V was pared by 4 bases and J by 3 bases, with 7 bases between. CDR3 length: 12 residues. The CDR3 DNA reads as TGTGCCATCAGTGGACACAGCTACGAGCAGTACTTC. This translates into CAISGHSYEQYF.

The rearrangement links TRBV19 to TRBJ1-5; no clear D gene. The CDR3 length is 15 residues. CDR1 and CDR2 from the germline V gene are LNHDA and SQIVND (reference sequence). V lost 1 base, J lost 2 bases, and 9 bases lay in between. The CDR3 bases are TGTGCCAGTAGTATAGTGGCCAGTGGCAATCAGCCCCAGCATTTT. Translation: CASSIVASGNQPQHF.

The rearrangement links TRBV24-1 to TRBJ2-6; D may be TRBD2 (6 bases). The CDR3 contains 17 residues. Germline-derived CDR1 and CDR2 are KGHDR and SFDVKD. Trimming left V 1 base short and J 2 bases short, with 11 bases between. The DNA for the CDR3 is TGTGCCACCAGTGATTTCGGCGGGGTTGCTGGGGCCAACGTCCTGACTTTC. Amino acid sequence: CATSDFGGVAGANVLTF.

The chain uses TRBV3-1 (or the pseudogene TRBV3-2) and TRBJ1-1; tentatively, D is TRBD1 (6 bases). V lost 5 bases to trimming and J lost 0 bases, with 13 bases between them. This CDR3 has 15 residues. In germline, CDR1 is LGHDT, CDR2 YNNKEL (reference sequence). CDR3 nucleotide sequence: TGTGCCAGCAGCTCACAGGGCCGGGTGAACACTGAAGCTTTCTTT. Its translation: CASSSQGRVNTEAFF.

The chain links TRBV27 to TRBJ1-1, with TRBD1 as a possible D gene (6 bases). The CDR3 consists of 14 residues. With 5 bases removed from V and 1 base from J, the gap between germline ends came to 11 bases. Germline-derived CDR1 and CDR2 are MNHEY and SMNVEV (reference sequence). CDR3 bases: TGTGCCAGCAGTGGAGCGACAGGGAACACTGAAGCTTTCTTT. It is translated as CASSGATGNTEAFF.

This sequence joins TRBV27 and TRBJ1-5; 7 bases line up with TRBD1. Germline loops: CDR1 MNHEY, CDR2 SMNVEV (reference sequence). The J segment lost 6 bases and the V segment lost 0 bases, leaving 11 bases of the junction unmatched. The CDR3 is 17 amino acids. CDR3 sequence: CASSLSWSGGKSQPQHF. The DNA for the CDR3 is TGTGCCAGCAGTTTATCGTGGTCAGGGGGAAAAAGTCAGCCCCAGCATTTT.

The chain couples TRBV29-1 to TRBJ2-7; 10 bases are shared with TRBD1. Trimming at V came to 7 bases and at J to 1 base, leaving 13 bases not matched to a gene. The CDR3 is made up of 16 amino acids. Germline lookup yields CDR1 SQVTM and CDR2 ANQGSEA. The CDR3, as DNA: TGCAGCGCGATGGCGACAGGGGGCGATCTTTCCTACGAGCAGTACTTC. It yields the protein CSAMATGGDLSYEQYF.

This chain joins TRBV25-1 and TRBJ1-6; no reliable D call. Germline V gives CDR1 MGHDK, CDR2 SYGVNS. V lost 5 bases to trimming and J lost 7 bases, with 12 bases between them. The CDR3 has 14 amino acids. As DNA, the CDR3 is TGTGCCAGCAGTCGTTCCCCTCCCAATTCACCCCTCCACTTT. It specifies CASSRSPPNSPLHF.

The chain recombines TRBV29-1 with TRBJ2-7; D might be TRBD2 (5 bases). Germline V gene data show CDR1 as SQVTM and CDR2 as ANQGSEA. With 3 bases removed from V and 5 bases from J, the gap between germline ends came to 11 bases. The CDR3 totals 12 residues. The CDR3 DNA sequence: TGCAGCGTTGAGGACTCGGGCGACGAGCAGTACTTC. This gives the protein CSVEDSGDEQYF.

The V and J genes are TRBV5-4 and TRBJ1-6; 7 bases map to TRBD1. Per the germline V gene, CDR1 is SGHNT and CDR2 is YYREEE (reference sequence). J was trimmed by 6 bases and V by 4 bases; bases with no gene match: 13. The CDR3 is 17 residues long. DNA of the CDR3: TGTGCCAGCAGCCCGGAGGGGGCGGGACACATTAATTCACCCCTCCACTTT. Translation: CASSPEGAGHINSPLHF.

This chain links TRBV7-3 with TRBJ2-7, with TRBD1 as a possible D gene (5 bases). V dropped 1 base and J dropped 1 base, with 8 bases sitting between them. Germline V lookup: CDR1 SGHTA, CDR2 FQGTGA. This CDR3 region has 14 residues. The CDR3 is CASSLNSGSYEQYF. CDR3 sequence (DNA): TGTGCCAGCAGCTTAAACTCAGGGTCCTACGAGCAGTACTTC.

The CDR3 region has the DNA TGCAGCGTTGCATTGAGACAGCAAGAGACCCAGTACTTC. Encoded protein: CSVALRQQETQYF. The chain is built from TRBV29-1 and TRBJ2-5; possibly TRBD1 for D (5 bases). V gave up 4 bases and J gave up 2 bases, with 11 bases separating them. Germline values: CDR1 SQVTM, CDR2 ANQGSEA. The CDR3 runs 13 residues.

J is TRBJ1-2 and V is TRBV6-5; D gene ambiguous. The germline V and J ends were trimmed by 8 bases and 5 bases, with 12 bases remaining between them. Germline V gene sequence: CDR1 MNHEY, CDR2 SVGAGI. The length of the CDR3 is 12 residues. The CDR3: CASYTREYGYTF. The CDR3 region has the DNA TGTGCCAGCTACACGAGGGAGTATGGCTACACCTTC.

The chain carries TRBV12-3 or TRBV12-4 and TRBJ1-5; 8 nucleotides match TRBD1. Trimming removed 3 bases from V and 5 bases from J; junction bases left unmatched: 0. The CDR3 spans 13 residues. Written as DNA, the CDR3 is TGTGCCAGCAGTTTGGACAGGGATCAGCCCCAGCATTTT. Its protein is CASSLDRDQPQHF.

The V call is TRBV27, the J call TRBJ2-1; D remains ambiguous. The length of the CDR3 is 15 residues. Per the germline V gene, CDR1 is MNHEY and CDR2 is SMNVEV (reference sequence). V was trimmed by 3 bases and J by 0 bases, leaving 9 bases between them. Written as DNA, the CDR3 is TGTGCCAGCAGTTTCCTCCCTAGCTCCTACAATGAGCAGTTCTTC. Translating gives CASSFLPSSYNEQFF.

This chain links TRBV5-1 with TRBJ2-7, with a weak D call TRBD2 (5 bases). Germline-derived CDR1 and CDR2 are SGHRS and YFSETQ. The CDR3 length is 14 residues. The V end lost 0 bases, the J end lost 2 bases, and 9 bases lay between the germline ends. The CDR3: CASSLGGYTYEQYF. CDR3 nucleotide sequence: TGCGCCAGCAGCTTGGGAGGGTATACCTACGAGCAGTACTTC.

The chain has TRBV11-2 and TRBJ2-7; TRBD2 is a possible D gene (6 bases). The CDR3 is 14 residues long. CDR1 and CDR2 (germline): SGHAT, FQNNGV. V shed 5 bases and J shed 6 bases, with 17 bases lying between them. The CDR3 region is CASSPGRGNVEQYF. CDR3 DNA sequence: TGTGCCAGCAGCCCCGGCCGGGGGAATGTCGAGCAGTACTTC.

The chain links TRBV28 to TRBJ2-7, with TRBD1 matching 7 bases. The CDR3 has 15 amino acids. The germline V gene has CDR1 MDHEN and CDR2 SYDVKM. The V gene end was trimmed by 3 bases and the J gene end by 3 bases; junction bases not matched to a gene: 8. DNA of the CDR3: TGTGCCAGCAGTTTTCCGGCGACAGGGATCTACGAGCAGTACTTC. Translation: CASSFPATGIYEQYF.

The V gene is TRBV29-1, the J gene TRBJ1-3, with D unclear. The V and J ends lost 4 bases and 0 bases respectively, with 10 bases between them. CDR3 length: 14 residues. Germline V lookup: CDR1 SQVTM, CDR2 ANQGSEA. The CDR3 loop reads CSVASGSSGNTIYF. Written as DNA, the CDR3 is TGCAGCGTTGCGTCCGGTTCCTCTGGAAACACCATATATTTT.

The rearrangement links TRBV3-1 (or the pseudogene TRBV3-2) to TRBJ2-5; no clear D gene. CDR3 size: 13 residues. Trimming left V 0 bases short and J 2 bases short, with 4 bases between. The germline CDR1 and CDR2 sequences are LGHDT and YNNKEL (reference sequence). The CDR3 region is CASSQDYQETQYF. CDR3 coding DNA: TGTGCCAGCAGCCAAGACTATCAAGAGACCCAGTACTTC.

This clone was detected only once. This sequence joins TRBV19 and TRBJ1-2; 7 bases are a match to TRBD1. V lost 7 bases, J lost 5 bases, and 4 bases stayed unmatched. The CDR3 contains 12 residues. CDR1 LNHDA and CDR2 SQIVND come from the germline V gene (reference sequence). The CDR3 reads CASTGRGYGYTF. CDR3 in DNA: TGTGCCAGTACCGGCAGGGGGTATGGCTACACCTTC.

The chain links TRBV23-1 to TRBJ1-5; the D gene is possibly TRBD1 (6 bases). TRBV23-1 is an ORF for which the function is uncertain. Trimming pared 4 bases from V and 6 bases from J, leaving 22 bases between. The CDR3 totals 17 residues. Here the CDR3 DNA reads TGCGCCAGCAGTCTAGGGGGGGCACCCATAGGGGCTCAGCCCCAGCATTTT. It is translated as CASSLGGAPIGAQPQHF.

CDR3: CASRWARASYGYTF. CDR3 sequence (DNA): TGTGCCAGCAGATGGGCGCGCGCAAGCTATGGCTACACCTTC. The chain employs TRBV28 and TRBJ1-2, with D uncertain. V lost 6 bases and J lost 4, with 15 bases in between. This CDR3 spans 14 amino acids. The germline CDR1 and CDR2 sequences are MDHEN and SYDVKM.

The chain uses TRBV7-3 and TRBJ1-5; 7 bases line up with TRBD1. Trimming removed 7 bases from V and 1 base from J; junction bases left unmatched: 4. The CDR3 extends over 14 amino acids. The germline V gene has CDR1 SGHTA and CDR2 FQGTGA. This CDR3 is CASTPTGSNQPQHF. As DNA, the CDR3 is TGTGCCAGCACCCCGACAGGGAGCAATCAGCCCCAGCATTTT.

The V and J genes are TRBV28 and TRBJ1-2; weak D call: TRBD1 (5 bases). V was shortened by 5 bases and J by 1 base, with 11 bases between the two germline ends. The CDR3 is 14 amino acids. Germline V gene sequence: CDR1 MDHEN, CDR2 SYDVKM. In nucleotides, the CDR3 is TGTGCCAGCAGTATCCCAGGGCGTAACTATGGCTACACCTTC. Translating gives CASSIPGRNYGYTF.